The T cell receptor beta chain described here comes from a study of cytomegalovirus exposure and HLA in healthy donors. Across the whole study: A later analysis reported the same platform for the 120 validation repertoires and the 500 to 700 first-cohort repertoires.

As to this clone: The antigen is undetermined.

Germline V lookup: CDR1 LNHDA, CDR2 SQIVND (reference sequence). CDR3 length equals 16 residues. V shed 3 bases and J 5 bases; nucleotides not matched to a gene: 9. The repertoire was sequenced with immunoSEQ multiplex PCR; TCRdb's copy has only in-frame clones and lacks some. The repertoire holds 150,000 or so clones, with about 90% as singletons. Study-wide results and caveats: A list of around 160 TCR beta chains associated with cytomegalovirus was given.

This TCR derives from a woman aged 25-40 years in good health and CMV-seropositive. Sequencing was carried out using PBMCs. The rearrangement uses TRBV19 and TRBJ2-3, with 9 nucleotides matching TRBD1. The CDR3 nucleotides read TGTGCCAGTAGTATGAGGTTCGGACAGGGGAAAGATACGCAGTATTTT. As protein: CASSMRFGQGKDTQYF. Drawing the rest from reference TRBV19 and TRBJ2-3, the complete variable domain is DGGITQSPKYLFRKEGQNVTLSCEQNLNHDAMYWYRQDPGQGLRLIYYSQIVNDFQKGDIAEGYSVSREKKESFPLTVTSAQKNPTAFYLCASSMRFGQGKDTQYFGPGTRLTVL.